These T cell receptor beta chains were read from a single sample in a study of T cells in Graves' hyperthyroidism and ophthalmopathy. One entry per CDR3 protein results from TCRdb running MiXCR on the multiplex PCR reads. This table has 800,000 or so distinct CDR3 sequences, around 39% appearing once. What was sequenced was blood. The receptors were gathered from a man between 18 and 35 years old with Graves' hyperthyroidism. CDR3s include the opening cysteine and the closing phenylalanine or tryptophan. A D gene is named only where the DNA matches it firmly. Clone size appears in some rows only: once, few, many, or a class for an expanded clone.

size: many; J: TRBJ2-5; D: TRBD2; V: TRBV24-1; CDR3: CATLAGDGETQYF; DNA: TGTGCCACACTAGCGGGGGATGGTGAGACCCAGTACTTC
size: .; J: TRBJ2-3; D: .; V: TRBV7-8; CDR3: CASSQEGVGADTQYF; DNA: TGCGCCAGCAGCCAAGAAGGTGTGGGAGCAGATACGCAGTATTTT
size: few; J: TRBJ2-5; D: .; V: TRBV2; CDR3: CATRGIETQYF; DNA: TGTGCCACCCGGGGTATAGAGACCCAGTACTTC
size: .; J: TRBJ1-1; D: .; V: TRBV5-1; CDR3: CASSFSGDLNTEAFF; DNA: TGCGCCAGCAGCTTTTCTGGGGACCTGAACACTGAAGCTTTCTTT
size: .; J: TRBJ2-3; D: .; V: TRBV5-1; CDR3: CASSSGVNTDTQYF; DNA: TGCGCCAGCAGCTCAGGGGTTAACACAGATACGCAGTATTTT
size: .; J: TRBJ2-2; D: TRBD1; V: TRBV29-1; CDR3: CSVTRSGTVNTGELFF; DNA: TGCAGCGTTACTCGTTCCGGGACAGTGAACACCGGGGAGCTGTTTTTT
size: .; J: TRBJ1-1; D: .; V: TRBV7-9; CDR3: CASSGPGGLIEAFF; DNA: TGTGCCAGCAGCGGCCCGGGGGGACTAATCGAAGCTTTCTTT
size: .; J: TRBJ2-7; D: .; V: TRBV12-3/TRBV12-4; CDR3: CASSPGPSHYEQYF; DNA: TGTGCCAGCAGCCCAGGACCGTCTCACTACGAGCAGTACTTC
size: .; J: TRBJ1-1; D: .; V: TRBV29-1; CDR3: CSVAKGGLDTEAFF; DNA: TGCAGCGTTGCTAAAGGGGGTCTGGACACTGAAGCTTTCTTT
size: .; J: TRBJ1-2; D: .; V: TRBV12-3/TRBV12-4; CDR3: CASVEVSVGSYGYTF; DNA: TGTGCCAGCGTTGAGGTCTCAGTGGGAAGCTATGGCTACACCTTC
size: many; J: TRBJ1-5; D: .; V: TRBV20-1; CDR3: CSALPRDRGNQPQHF; DNA: TGCAGTGCCCTTCCCCGCGACCGGGGCAATCAGCCCCAGCATTTT
size: .; J: TRBJ1-6; D: TRBD1; V: TRBV12-3/TRBV12-4; CDR3: CASSYSAPGQGNSPLHF; DNA: TGTGCCAGCAGTTACTCCGCGCCGGGACAGGGAAATTCACCCCTCCACTTT
size: many; J: TRBJ2-7; D: .; V: TRBV29-1; CDR3: CSVESDSGSYEQYF; DNA: TGCAGCGTTGAGTCGGATAGCGGCTCCTACGAGCAGTACTTC
size: few; J: TRBJ2-5; D: .; V: TRBV15; CDR3: CATSRGGPGAWYQETQYF; DNA: TGTGCCACCAGCAGAGGAGGCCCGGGGGCCTGGTACCAAGAGACCCAGTACTTC
size: .; J: TRBJ1-1; D: .; V: TRBV7-2; CDR3: CASSLVEGSQGRKAFF; DNA: TGTGCCAGCAGCTTAGTAGAGGGTTCTCAGGGGCGCAAAGCTTTCTTT
size: .; J: TRBJ1-2; D: .; V: TRBV2; CDR3: CASTQGWDGYTF; DNA: TGTGCCAGCACCCAGGGTTGGGATGGCTACACCTTC
size: many; J: TRBJ2-2; D: .; V: TRBV29-1; CDR3: CSVSTGVSAGELFF; DNA: TGCAGCGTCTCCACGGGGGTGTCTGCCGGGGAGCTGTTTTTT
size: few; J: TRBJ1-1; D: .; V: TRBV30; CDR3: CAWGRPNTEAFF; DNA: TGTGCCTGGGGGCGCCCGAACACTGAAGCTTTCTTT
size: .; J: TRBJ1-1; D: .; V: TRBV24-1; CDR3: CATSGSGAFF; DNA: TGTGCCACCAGTGGTTCGGGAGCTTTCTTT
size: .; J: TRBJ1-3; D: .; V: TRBV7-2; CDR3: CASSLVPGYENTIYF; DNA: TGTGCCAGCAGCTTAGTGCCGGGATATGAAAACACCATATATTTT
size: few; J: TRBJ2-7; D: .; V: TRBV5-5; CDR3: CASSPSDRVTYEQYF; DNA: TGTGCCAGCAGCCCGAGCGACCGGGTTACCTACGAGCAGTACTTC
size: few; J: TRBJ1-6; D: .; V: TRBV2; CDR3: CASSTGYINSPLHF; DNA: TGTGCCAGCAGTACGGGATATATTAATTCACCCCTCCACTTT